Listed here are 21 T cell receptor beta chains from one sample, sequenced in a study of a mutant IDH1 vaccine in newly diagnosed glioma. The sample's time point: week 23, last vaccination. The investigators gave 300 ug of mutant IDH1 20-mer peptide in each vaccine dose, together with topical imiquimod. This table comes from immunoSEQ multiplex PCR, and its TCRdb copy is limited to in-frame clones, with some not included. Found here are about 44,000 clones, around 90% of them singletons; the top ten hold 3.9%. Antigen specificity for these receptors is unknown. The sample was PBMCs, taken from a glioma patient whose treatment included an IDH1 peptide vaccine. These receptor sequences come from a man aged 50 or older with glioma.

The rearrangement links TRBV29-1 to TRBJ2-1, with D hard to call. The V gene lost 6 bases and the J gene lost 5 bases, with 11 bases spanning the gap. This CDR3 region has 12 residues. CDR1 is SQVTM and CDR2 is ANQGSEA in the germline V gene. CDR3 sequence reads: CSVGWWDNEQFF. The CDR3 DNA follows: TGCAGCGTCGGTTGGTGGGACAATGAGCAGTTCTTC.

The J gene is TRBJ2-5, the V gene TRBV21-1. TRBV21-1 is marked as a pseudogene. The CDR3 totals 19 residues. CDR3 DNA: TGTGCCAGCAGCAAAAGGTCCGGTGGGGCGGGCCCCTTGCAAGAGACCCAGTACTTC. It translates to CASSKRSGGAGPLQETQYF.

This rearrangement joins TRBV9 to TRBJ2-2; possible D gene TRBD1, 5 bases. The CDR3 is made up of 15 amino acids. Germline lookup yields CDR1 SGDLS and CDR2 YYNGEE. V was clipped by 1 base and J by 1 base, with 8 bases between them. CDR3 DNA: TGTGCCAGCAGCGTACAGGGTGAGAACACCGGGGAGCTGTTTTTT. It is translated as CASSVQGENTGELFF.

The chain combines TRBV28 with TRBJ2-5; perhaps TRBD1 as D (6 bases). The CDR3 is 14 residues long. Germline CDR1 MDHEN, CDR2 SYDVKM. The V and J ends lost 5 bases and 4 bases respectively, with 14 bases between them. CDR3 amino acids: CASSGGRMGETQYF. CDR3 sequence (DNA): TGTGCCAGCAGTGGGGGCAGGATGGGAGAGACCCAGTACTTC.

The chain couples TRBV29-1 to TRBJ2-2, with 9 positions matching TRBD2. V shed 7 bases and J 4 bases; nucleotides not matched to a gene: 10. The CDR3 consists of 15 residues. Germline CDR1 reads SQVTM; CDR2 reads ANQGSEA. CDR3 region: CSGAIAGETTGELFF. DNA of the CDR3: TGCAGCGGGGCCATAGCGGGAGAGACCACCGGGGAGCTGTTTTTT.

In nucleotides, the CDR3 is TGTGCCAGTAGCGAAGGAGTTTCCTCCTACGAGCAGTACTTC. Translation gives CASSEGVSSYEQYF. The chain combines TRBV19 with TRBJ2-7; D ambiguous. Between the trimmed V and J ends, which lost 6 bases and 0 bases, there was a span of 12 bases. The CDR3 sequence is 14 residues long. CDR1 LNHDA and CDR2 SQIVND come from the germline V gene (reference sequence).

This chain joins TRBV9 and TRBJ1-1, with D possibly being TRBD1 (5 bases). Germline CDR1 reads SGDLS; CDR2 reads YYNGEE. The CDR3 is made up of 15 amino acids. Trimming removed 0 bases at V and 4 bases at J, with 13 bases between. Here the CDR3 DNA reads TGTGCCAGCAGCGTAGGTCGGCAGGGCGGCACTGAAGCTTTCTTT. Protein sequence: CASSVGRQGGTEAFF.

This sequence joins TRBV4-1 and TRBJ1-4; 7 positions agree with TRBD1. V trimming: 0 bases; J trimming: 7 bases; junction bases outside the gene matches: 14. The germline V gene encodes CDR1 MGHRA and CDR2 YSYEKL. The CDR3 sequence is 18 residues long. The CDR3, as DNA: TGCGCCAGCAGCCAAGATCGAGAGCAGGGGGATTTTTTTGAAAAACTGTTTTTT. Translated, it gives CASSQDREQGDFFEKLFF.

The chain combines TRBV6-1 with TRBJ2-3, with 13 positions matching TRBD2. This CDR3 region has 16 residues. Germline V gene data show CDR1 as MNHNS and CDR2 as SASEGT. V was clipped by 3 bases and J by 8 bases; unmatched bases: 8. CDR3: CASSDHTSGGAFTQYF. CDR3 sequence (DNA): TGTGCCAGCAGTGACCACACTAGCGGGGGGGCCTTTACGCAGTATTTT.

This chain uses TRBV7-8 with TRBJ1-1; D is ambiguous. Germline V gene lookup returns CDR1 SGHVS and CDR2 FQNEAQ. CDR3 size: 15 residues. V dropped 2 bases and J dropped 1 base, with 11 bases sitting between them. The CDR3 spells CASSLPATTNTEAFF. The CDR3, as DNA: TGTGCCAGCAGCTTACCTGCTACTACGAACACTGAAGCTTTCTTT.

This rearrangement joins TRBV29-1 to TRBJ2-1; D is perhaps TRBD2 (5 bases). The CDR3 loop spans 11 amino acids. V lost 6 bases to trimming and J lost 6 bases, with 9 bases between them. Germline V CDR1 and CDR2: SQVTM, ANQGSEA. The CDR3 reads CSVERTNEQFF. The CDR3 DNA reads as TGCAGCGTCGAGCGGACCAATGAGCAGTTCTTC.

The chain uses TRBV4-1 and TRBJ1-4; 8 bases are shared with TRBD1. V shed 6 bases and J 8 bases; nucleotides not matched to a gene: 8. The germline V gene has CDR1 MGHRA and CDR2 YSYEKL. The CDR3 spans 14 residues. In nucleotides, the CDR3 is TGCGCCAGCAGAAAACAGGGGGAGAAGGAAAAACTGTTTTTT. This translates into CASRKQGEKEKLFF.

The V gene is TRBV11-2, the J gene TRBJ1-1; a possible D gene is TRBD1 (5 bases). V was cut by 4 bases and J by 5 bases, with 20 bases left in between. The CDR3 has 16 amino acids. Germline CDR1 reads SGHAT; CDR2 reads FQNNGV. CDR3 bases: TGTGCCAGCAGCTCGGGGGTCTCCCGAGGGGCAACTGAAGCTTTCTTT. Its translation is CASSSGVSRGATEAFF. The full variable domain, with the rest looked up from reference TRBV11-2 and TRBJ1-1, is EAGVAQSPRYKIIEKRQSVAFWCNPISGHATLYWYQQILGQGPKLLIQFQNNGVVDDSQLPKDRFSAERLKGVDSTLKIQPAKLEDSAVYLCASSSGVSRGATEAFFGQGTRLTVV.

The chain combines TRBV4-3 with TRBJ2-4; perhaps D is TRBD1 or TRBD2 (5 bases each). The germline V and J ends were trimmed by 0 bases and 5 bases, with 11 bases remaining between them. Germline assignment: CDR1 LGHNA and CDR2 YSLEER. The CDR3 spans 15 residues. CDR3 nucleotide sequence: TGCGCCAGCAGCCAAGATATGAGAGGGGAAAACATTCAGTACTTC. Its protein product is CASSQDMRGENIQYF.

This clone was counted a single time. J is TRBJ1-1 and V is TRBV5-6; possible D gene TRBD1, 5 bases. V lost 5 bases, J lost 6 bases, and 17 bases lay in between. Germline V gives CDR1 SGHDT, CDR2 YYEEEE. The CDR3 sequence is 14 residues long. CDR3 bases: TGTGCCAGCAGTGTGGCGGGGGTGAGCTCTGAAGCTTTCTTT. The encoded protein is CASSVAGVSSEAFF.

The chain is built from TRBV5-6 and TRBJ1-2, with 12 bases that match TRBD1. J gave up 4 bases and V 4 bases, and 5 bases lay outside the gene matches. CDR3 length: 15 residues. Germline loops: CDR1 SGHDT, CDR2 YYEEEE. CDR3 in amino acids: CASSPQGQGAYGYTF. Here the CDR3 DNA reads TGTGCCAGCAGCCCTCAGGGACAGGGGGCCTATGGCTACACCTTC.

The chain links TRBV2 to TRBJ1-2; D is undetermined. V dropped 1 base and J dropped 5 bases, with 8 bases sitting between them. CDR3 length: 13 residues. Per the germline V gene, CDR1 is SNHLY and CDR2 is FYNNEI. The chain's CDR3 is CASSEVSGYGYTF. CDR3 sequence (DNA): TGTGCCAGCAGTGAAGTGTCCGGGTATGGCTACACCTTC.

CDR3 DNA sequence: TGCGCCAGCAGCTTGGGGGGTAGCGGGCAAGAGACCCAGTACTTC. The encoded protein is CASSLGGSGQETQYF. The V call is TRBV5-1, the J call TRBJ2-5; TRBD2 matches 7 bases. The CDR3 spans 15 residues. V dropped 0 bases and J dropped 2; count of bases not matched to a gene: 4. Germline CDR1 and CDR2: SGHRS and YFSETQ. Complete variable domain (other parts from reference TRBV5-1 and TRBJ2-5): KAGVTQTPRYLIKTRGQQVTLSCSPISGHRSVSWYQQTPGQGLQFLFEYFSETQRNKGNFPGRFSGRQFSNSRSEMNVSTLELGDSALYLCASSLGGSGQETQYFGPGTRLLVL.

J is TRBJ2-3 and V is TRBV7-2; no clear D gene. Germline values: CDR1 SGHTA, CDR2 FQGNSA. The CDR3 length is 15 residues. V lost 2 bases, J lost 0 bases, and 9 bases lay in between. The CDR3 DNA is TGTGCCAGCAGCTTAATGGGGTCTAGCACAGATACGCAGTATTTT. It translates to CASSLMGSSTDTQYF. Looking up the rest from reference TRBV7-2 and TRBJ2-3 gives the full variable domain: GAGVSQSPSNKVTEKGKDVELRCDPISGHTALYWYRQSLGQGLEFLIYFQGNSAPDKSGLPSDRFSAERTGGSVSTLTIQRTQQEDSAVYLCASSLMGSSTDTQYFGPGTRLTVL.

This clone was seen just once. The chain links TRBV9 to TRBJ2-3; D is perhaps TRBD2 (5 bases). The CDR3 extends over 14 amino acids. CDR1 and CDR2 (germline): SGDLS, YYNGEE. V was cut by 0 bases and J by 3 bases, with 8 bases left in between. CDR3 nucleotide sequence: TGTGCCAGCAGCGTAGTCCCGGGGACAGATACGCAGTATTTT. This sequence encodes CASSVVPGTDTQYF. Filled out from reference TRBV9 and TRBJ2-3, the complete variable domain reads DSGVTQTPKHLITATGQRVTLRCSPRSGDLSVYWYQQSLDQGLQFLIQYYNGEERAKGNILERFSAQQFPDLHSELNLSSLELGDSALYFCASSVVPGTDTQYFGPGTRLTVL.

The chain is built from TRBV19 and TRBJ2-1; perhaps TRBD1 as D (6 bases). V lost 5 bases to trimming and J lost 7 bases, with 12 bases between them. The CDR3 has 13 residues. In germline, CDR1 is LNHDA, CDR2 SQIVND (reference sequence). The CDR3 nucleotides are TGTGCCAGTAGTCCGGGGACAACGAATGAGCAGTTCTTC. Amino acids: CASSPGTTNEQFF.